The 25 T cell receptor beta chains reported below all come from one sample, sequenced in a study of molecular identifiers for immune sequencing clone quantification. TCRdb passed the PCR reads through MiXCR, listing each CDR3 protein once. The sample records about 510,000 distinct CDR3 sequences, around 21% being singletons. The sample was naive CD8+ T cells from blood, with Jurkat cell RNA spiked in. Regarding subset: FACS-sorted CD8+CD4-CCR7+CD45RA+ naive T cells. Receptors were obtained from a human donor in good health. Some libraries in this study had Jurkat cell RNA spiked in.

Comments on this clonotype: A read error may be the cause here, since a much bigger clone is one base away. CDR3 DNA: TGTGCCAGCAGCCCCACCCCGGGCGCCTCCACAGATACGCAGTATTTT. As protein: CASSPTPGASTDTQYF. The V gene is TRBV5-6, the J gene TRBJ2-3, with D unclear. There are 16 residues in the CDR3. The V gene's germline CDR1 is SGHDT and CDR2 YYEEEE. V dropped 4 bases and J dropped 2 bases, with 17 bases sitting between them.

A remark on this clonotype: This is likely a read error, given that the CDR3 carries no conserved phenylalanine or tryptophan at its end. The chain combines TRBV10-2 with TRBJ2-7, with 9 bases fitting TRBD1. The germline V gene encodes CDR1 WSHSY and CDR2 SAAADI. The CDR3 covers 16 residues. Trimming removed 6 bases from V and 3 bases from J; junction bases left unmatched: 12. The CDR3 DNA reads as TGCGCCAGCAGGGACAAACCGGGACAGGGCCTCTACGAGCAGTACTCC. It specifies CASRDKPGQGLYEQYS.

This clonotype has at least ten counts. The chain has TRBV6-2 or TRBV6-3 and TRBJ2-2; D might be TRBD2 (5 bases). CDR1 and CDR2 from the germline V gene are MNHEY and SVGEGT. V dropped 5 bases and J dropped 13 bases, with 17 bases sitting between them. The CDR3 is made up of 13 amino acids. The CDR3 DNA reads TGTGCCAGCAGTCCCCACTACCGGGGTGGGCTGTTTTTT. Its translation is CASSPHYRGGLFF.

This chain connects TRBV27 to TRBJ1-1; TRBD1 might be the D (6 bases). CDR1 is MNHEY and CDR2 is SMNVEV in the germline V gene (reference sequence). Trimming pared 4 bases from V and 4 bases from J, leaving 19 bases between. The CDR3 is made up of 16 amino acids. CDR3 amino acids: CASSSKDSSRVTEAFF. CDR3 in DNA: TGTGCCAGCAGTTCCAAGGACAGCTCGAGGGTCACTGAAGCTTTCTTT.

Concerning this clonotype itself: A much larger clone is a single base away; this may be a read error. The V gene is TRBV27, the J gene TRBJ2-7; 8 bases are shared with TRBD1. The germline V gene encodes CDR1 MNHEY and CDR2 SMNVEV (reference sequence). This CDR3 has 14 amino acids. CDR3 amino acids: CVSSSGQGRFEQYF. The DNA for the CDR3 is TGTGTCAGCAGTTCTGGACAGGGCCGGTTCGAGCAGTACTTC.

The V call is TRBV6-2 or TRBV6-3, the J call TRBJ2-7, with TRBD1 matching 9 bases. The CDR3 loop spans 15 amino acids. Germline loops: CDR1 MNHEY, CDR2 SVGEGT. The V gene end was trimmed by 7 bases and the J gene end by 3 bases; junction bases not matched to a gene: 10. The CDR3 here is CASTTPGQGDYEQYF. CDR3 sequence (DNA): TGTGCCAGCACCACCCCGGGACAGGGCGACTACGAGCAGTACTTC.

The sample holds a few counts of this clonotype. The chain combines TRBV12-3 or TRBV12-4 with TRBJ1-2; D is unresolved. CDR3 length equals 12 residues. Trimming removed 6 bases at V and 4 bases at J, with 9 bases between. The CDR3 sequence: CASSATSYGYTF. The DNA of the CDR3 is TGTGCCAGCAGCGCCACCAGCTATGGCTACACCTTC.

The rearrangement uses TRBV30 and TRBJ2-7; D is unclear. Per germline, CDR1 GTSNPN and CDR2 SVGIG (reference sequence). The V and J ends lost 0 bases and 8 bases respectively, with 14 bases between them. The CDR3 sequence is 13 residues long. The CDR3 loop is CAWSVVPGSKQYF. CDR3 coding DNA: TGTGCCTGGAGTGTTGTGCCAGGTAGCAAGCAGTACTTC.

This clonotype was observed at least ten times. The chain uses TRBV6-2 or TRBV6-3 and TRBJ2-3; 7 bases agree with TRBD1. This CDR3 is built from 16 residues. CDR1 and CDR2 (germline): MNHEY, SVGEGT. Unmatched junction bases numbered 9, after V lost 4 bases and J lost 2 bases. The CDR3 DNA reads TGTGCCAGCAGTTCCCCGAGGACAGGACTCACAGATACGCAGTATTTT. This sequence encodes CASSSPRTGLTDTQYF.

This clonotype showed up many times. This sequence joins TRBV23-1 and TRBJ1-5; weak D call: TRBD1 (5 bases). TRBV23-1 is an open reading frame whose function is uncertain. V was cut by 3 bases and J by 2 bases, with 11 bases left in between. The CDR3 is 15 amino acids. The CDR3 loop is CASSHGRDGNQPQHF. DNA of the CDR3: TGCGCCAGCAGTCATGGCAGGGACGGCAATCAGCCCCAGCATTTT.

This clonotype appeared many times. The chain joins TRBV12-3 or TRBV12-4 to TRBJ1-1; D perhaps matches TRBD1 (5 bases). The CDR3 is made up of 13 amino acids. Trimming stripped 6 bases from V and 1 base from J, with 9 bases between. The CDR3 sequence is CASSSGPNTEAFF. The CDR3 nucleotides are TGTGCCAGCAGCTCGGGACCGAACACTGAAGCTTTCTTT.

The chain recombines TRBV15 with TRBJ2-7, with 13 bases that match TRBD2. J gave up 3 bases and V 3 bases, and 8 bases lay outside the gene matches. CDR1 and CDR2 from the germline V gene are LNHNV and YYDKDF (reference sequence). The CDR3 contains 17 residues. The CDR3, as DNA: TGTGCCACCAGCAGTAGACTAGCGGGGGGCCTAGACTACGAGCAGTACTTC. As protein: CATSSRLAGGLDYEQYF.

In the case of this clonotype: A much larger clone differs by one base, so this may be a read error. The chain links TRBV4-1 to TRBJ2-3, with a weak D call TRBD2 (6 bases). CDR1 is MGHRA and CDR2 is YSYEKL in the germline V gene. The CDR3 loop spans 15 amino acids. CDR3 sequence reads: CASSRRLVGSDTRYF. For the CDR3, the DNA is TGCGCCAGCAGCCGAAGACTAGTAGGATCAGATACGCGGTATTTT.

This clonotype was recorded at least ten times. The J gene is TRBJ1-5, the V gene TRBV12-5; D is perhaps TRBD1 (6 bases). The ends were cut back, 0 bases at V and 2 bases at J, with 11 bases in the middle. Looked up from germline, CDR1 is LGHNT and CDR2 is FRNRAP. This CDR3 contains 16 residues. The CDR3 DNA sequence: TGTGCTAGTGGTTTGGTAGAAGCAGGGGGCAATCAGCCCCAGCATTTT. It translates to CASGLVEAGGNQPQHF.

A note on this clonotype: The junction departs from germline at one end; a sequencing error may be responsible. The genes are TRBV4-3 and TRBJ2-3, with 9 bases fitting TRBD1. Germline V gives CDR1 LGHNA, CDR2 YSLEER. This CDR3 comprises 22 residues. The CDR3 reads CACSQGTGSVSPPLIGTDTQYF. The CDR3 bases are TGCGCCTGCAGCCAAGGGACAGGGTCTGTTAGTCCCCCGCTCATTGGCACAGATACGCAGTATTTT.

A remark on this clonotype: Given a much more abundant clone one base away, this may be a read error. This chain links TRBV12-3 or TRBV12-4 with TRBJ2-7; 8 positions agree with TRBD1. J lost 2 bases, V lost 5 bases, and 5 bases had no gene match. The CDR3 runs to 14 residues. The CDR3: CASSDGDRTYEQYF. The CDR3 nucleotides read TGTGCCAGCAGTGACGGGGACAGGACCTACGAGCAGTACTTC.

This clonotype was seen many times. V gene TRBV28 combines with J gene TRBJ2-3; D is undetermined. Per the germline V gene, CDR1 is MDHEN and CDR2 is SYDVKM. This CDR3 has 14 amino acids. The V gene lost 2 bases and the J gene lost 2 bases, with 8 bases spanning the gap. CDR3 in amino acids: CASSLRVNTDTQYF. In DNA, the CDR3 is TGTGCCAGCAGTTTACGGGTGAACACAGATACGCAGTATTTT.

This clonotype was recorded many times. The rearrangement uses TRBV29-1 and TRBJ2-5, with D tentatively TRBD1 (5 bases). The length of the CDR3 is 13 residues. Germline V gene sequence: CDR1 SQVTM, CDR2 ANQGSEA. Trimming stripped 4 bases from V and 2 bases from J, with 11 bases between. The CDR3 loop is CSVVQGQQETQYF. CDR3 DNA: TGCAGCGTTGTCCAGGGCCAACAAGAGACCCAGTACTTC.

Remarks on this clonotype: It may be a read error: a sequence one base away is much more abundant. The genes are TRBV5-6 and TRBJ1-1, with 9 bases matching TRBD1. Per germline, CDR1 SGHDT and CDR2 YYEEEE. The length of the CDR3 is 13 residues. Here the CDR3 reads CVSSSGTGSEAFF. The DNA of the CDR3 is TGTGTCAGCAGCTCCGGGACAGGGTCTGAAGCTTTCTTT. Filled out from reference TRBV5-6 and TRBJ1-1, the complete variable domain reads DAGVTQSPTHLIKTRGQQVTLRCSPKSGHDTVSWYQQALGQGPQFIFQYYEEEERQRGNFPDRFSGHQFPNYSSELNVNALLLGDSALYLCVSSSGTGSEAFFGQGTRLTVV.

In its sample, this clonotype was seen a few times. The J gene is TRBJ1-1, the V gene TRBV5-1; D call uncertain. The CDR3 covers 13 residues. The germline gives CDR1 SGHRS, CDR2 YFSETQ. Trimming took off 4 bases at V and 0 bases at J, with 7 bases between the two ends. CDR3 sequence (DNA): TGCGCCAGCAGCGCATGGGTGAACACTGAAGCTTTCTTT. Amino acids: CASSAWVNTEAFF.

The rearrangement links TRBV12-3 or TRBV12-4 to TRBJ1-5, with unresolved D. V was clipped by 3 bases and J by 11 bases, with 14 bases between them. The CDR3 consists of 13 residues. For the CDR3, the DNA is TGTGCCAGCAGTTTTGGAAACTCCCCGGCCCAGCATTTT. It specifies CASSFGNSPAQHF.

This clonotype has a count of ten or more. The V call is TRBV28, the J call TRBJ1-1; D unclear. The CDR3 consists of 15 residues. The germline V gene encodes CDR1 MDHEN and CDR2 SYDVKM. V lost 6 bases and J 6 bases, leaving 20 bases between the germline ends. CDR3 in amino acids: CASRSHHQEISEAFF. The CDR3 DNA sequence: TGTGCCAGCAGGTCCCACCATCAGGAAATCTCTGAAGCTTTCTTT.

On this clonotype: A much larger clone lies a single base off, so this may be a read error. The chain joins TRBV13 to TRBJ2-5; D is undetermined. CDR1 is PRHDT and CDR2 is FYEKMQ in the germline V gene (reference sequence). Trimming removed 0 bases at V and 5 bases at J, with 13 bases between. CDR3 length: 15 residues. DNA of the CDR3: TGTGCCAGCAGCTTAGGAAGCGAGAGTTACGAGACCCAGTACTTC. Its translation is CASSLGSESYETQYF.

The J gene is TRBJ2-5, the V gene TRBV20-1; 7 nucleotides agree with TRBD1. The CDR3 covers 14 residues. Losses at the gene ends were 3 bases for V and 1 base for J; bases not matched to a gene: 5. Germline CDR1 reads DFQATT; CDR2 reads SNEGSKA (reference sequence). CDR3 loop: CSASVRGFQETQYF. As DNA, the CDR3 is TGCAGTGCTAGTGTCAGGGGGTTCCAAGAGACCCAGTACTTC.

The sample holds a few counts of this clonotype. CDR3 residues: CASSSGSGRAVYNEQFF. The CDR3 coding sequence is TGTGCCAGCAGTTCGGGTAGCGGGAGGGCCGTGTACAATGAGCAGTTCTTC. The chain links TRBV27 to TRBJ2-1; TRBD2 matches 11 bases. The CDR3 is 17 residues long. CDR1 is MNHEY, CDR2 SMNVEV, per germline (reference sequence). The ends lost 4 bases at V and 4 bases at J; junction bases unmatched: 9.